This is a list of T cell receptor beta chains from one sample in a study of blood T cell repertoires in COVID-19. Assay used: immunoSEQ multiplex PCR; TCRdb lists only in-frame clones, some missing. Here the sample spans 400,000 to 450,000 clones, around 88% being singletons. Sequences were obtained from peripheral blood. The receptors were gathered from a woman aged 50 to 60 with COVID-19, enrolled during active disease. Each CDR3 is given with its conserved first and last residue.

V: TRBV30
CDR3: CAWEKGPGGYTF

V: TRBV18
CDR3: CASSSGTRTRYEQYF

V: TRBV10-1
CDR3: CASSDSNSPLHF

V: TRBV2
CDR3: CASSRDSYGYTF

V: TRBV2
CDR3: CASSKIQGAGYGYTF

V: TRBV14
CDR3: CASSPRTSGGADRTDTQYF

V: TRBV5-1
CDR3: CASSLFGGGAMDTQYF

V: TRBV28
CDR3: CASTVGSGNTIYF

V: TRBV2
CDR3: CASQGARDEKLFF

V: TRBV3-1/TRBV3-2
CDR3: CASSTRLAGNEQYF

V: TRBV7-2
CDR3: CASTPSLRGAKNIQYF

V: TRBV6-2/TRBV6-3
CDR3: CASSSFTDTQYF

V: TRBV28
CDR3: CASSSQGGELFF

V: TRBV19
CDR3: CASSTRDRETEAFF